The clone carrying this TCR beta chain was seen only a few times. As yet, its antigen is unknown. This sample is drawn from a study of T cells in Graves' hyperthyroidism and ophthalmopathy. Notes on the study in general: Blood samples included most of the expanded thyroid clonotypes exceeding 0.001. Using 13 V-J features, a model discriminated ophthalmopathy from stable hyperthyroidism. Ophthalmopathy prediction by the model preceded onset by a median 6.5 months.

PBMCs were obtained from 9 to 10 ml fresh peripheral blood. Per germline, CDR1 SGHNT and CDR2 YENEEA. The CDR3 contains 13 residues. The ends lost 5 bases at V and 4 bases at J; junction bases unmatched: 5. Authors of the study amplified TCR beta CDR3 regions from RNA transcripts. The primer set for the first-round RT-PCR of the TCR CDR3 was HTBI. TCRdb ran MiXCR on the multiplex PCR reads and lists one entry per CDR3 protein. Among hundreds of thousands of distinct CDR3 sequences listed, roughly 14% were seen once. Sequences were obtained from blood. The source of this sequence is a woman aged 40 to 50 with Graves' ophthalmopathy. The V and J genes are TRBV11-3 and TRBJ2-7; 7 bases map to TRBD2. The CDR3 protein is CASSIRGDYEQYF. CDR3 coding DNA: TGTGCCAGCAGCATCCGGGGGGATTACGAGCAGTACTTC.